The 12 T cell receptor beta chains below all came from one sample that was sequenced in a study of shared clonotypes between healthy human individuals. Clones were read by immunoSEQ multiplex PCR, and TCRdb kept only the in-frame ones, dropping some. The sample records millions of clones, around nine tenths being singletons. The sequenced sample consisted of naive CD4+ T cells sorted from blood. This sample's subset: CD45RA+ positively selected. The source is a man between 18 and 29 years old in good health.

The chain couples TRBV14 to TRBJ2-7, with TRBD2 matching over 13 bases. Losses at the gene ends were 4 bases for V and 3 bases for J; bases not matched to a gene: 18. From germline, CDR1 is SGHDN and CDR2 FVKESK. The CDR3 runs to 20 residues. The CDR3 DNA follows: TGTGCCAGCAGCCCTCGGGTCGGCAGGGGGACTAGCGGGAAATTCTACGAGCAGTACTTC. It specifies CASSPRVGRGTSGKFYEQYF.

CDR3 nucleotide sequence: TGCGCCAGCAGCTCGGCACTAAATCAGCCCCAGCATTTT. It is translated as CASSSALNQPQHF. The gene calls are TRBV5-1 and TRBJ1-5, with unresolved D. Trimming cost V 3 bases and J 4 bases, with 8 bases left between them. This CDR3 has 13 amino acids. From germline, CDR1 is SGHRS and CDR2 YFSETQ. The full variable domain, in which reference TRBV5-1 and TRBJ1-5 provide the parts outside the CDR3, is KAGVTQTPRYLIKTRGQQVTLSCSPISGHRSVSWYQQTPGQGLQFLFEYFSETQRNKGNFPGRFSGRQFSNSRSEMNVSTLELGDSALYLCASSSALNQPQHFGDGTRLSIL.

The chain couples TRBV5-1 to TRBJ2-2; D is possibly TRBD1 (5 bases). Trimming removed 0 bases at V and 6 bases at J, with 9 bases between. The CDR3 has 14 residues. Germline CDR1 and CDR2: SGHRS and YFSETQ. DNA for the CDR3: TGCGCCAGCAGCTTGGTACAGGTAGCCGGGGAGCTGTTTTTT. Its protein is CASSLVQVAGELFF.

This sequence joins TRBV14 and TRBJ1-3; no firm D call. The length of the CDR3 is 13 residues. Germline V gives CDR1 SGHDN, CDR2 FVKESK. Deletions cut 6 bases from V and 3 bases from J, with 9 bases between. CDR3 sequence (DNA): TGTGCCAGCAGGGGATCGAGTGGAAACACCATATATTTT. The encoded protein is CASRGSSGNTIYF.

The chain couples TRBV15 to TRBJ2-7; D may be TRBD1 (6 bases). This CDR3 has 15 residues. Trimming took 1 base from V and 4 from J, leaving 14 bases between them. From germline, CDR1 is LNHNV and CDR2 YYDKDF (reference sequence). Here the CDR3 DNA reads TGTGCCACCAGCAGAGGACAACAGGGTACTTACGAGCAGTACTTC. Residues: CATSRGQQGTYEQYF.

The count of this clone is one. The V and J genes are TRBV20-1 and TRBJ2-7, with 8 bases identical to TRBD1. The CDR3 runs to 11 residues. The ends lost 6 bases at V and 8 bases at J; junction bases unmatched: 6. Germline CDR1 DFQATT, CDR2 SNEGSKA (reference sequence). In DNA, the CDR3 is TGCAGTGCCCCGGACAGGGACAAGCAGTACTTC. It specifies CSAPDRDKQYF.

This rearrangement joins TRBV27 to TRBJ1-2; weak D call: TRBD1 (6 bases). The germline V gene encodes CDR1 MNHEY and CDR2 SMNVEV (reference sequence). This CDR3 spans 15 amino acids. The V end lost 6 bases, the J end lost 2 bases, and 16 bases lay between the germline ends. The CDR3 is CASSPGTTSNYGYTF. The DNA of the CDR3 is TGTGCCAGCAGCCCCGGGACAACGTCCAACTATGGCTACACCTTC.

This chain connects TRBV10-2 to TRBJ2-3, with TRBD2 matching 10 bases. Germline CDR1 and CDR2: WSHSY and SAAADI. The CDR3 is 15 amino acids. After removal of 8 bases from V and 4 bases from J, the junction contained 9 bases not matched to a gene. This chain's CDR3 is CASSDLLAGADTQYF. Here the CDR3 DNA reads TGCGCCAGCTCAGACCTGCTAGCGGGAGCAGATACGCAGTATTTT.

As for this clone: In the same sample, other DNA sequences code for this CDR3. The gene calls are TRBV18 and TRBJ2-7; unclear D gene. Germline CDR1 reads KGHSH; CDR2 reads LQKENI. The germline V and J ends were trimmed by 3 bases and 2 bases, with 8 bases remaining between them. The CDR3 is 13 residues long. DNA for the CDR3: TGTGCCAGCTCACCCCGGCAAGCCTACGAGCAGTACTTC. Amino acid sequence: CASSPRQAYEQYF. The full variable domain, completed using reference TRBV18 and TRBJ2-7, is NAGVMQNPRHLVRRRGQEARLRCSPMKGHSHVYWYRQLPEEGLKFMVYLQKENIIDESGMPKERFSAEFPKEGPSILRIQQVVRGDSAAYFCASSPRQAYEQYFGPGTRLTVT.

As DNA, the CDR3 is TGTGCCAGCAGCTTGACCCTCCGGGGGTCGAACACCGGGGAGCTGTTTTTT. It codes for CASSLTLRGSNTGELFF. The V and J genes are TRBV11-2 and TRBJ2-2; possible D gene TRBD2, 6 bases. The V end lost 3 bases, the J end lost 0 bases, and 14 bases lay between the germline ends. The CDR3 is made up of 17 amino acids. Germline V gene data show CDR1 as SGHAT and CDR2 as FQNNGV.

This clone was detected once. CDR3 DNA: TGTGCCAGTAGTGTCACAGGGAACTCTGGGGCCAACGTCCTGACTTTC. It codes for CASSVTGNSGANVLTF. The chain combines TRBV19 with TRBJ2-6; D is perhaps TRBD1 (6 bases). The length of the CDR3 is 16 residues. V was clipped by 5 bases and J by 0 bases, with 11 bases between them. Germline V lookup: CDR1 LNHDA, CDR2 SQIVND (reference sequence). The variable domain in full, completed from reference TRBV19 and TRBJ2-6, reads DGGITQSPKYLFRKEGQNVTLSCEQNLNHDAMYWYRQDPGQGLRLIYYSQIVNDFQKGDIAEGYSVSREKKESFPLTVTSAQKNPTAFYLCASSVTGNSGANVLTFGAGSRLTVL.

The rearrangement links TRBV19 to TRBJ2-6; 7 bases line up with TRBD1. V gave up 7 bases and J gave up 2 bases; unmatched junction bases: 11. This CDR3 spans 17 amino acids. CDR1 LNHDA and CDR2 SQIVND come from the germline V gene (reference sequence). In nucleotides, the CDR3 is TGTGCCAGTACCCGACAGGGTTTCCCGACTGGGGCCAACGTCCTGACTTTC. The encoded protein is CASTRQGFPTGANVLTF.